These T cell receptor beta chains were read from a single sample in a study of blood T cell repertoires in COVID-19. Data came from immunoSEQ multiplex PCR; TCRdb stores just in-frame clones and leaves some out. The table includes 150,000 to 250,000 clones, around 81% detected once. The sequenced sample consisted of PBMCs or T cells enriched from blood (not recorded which). The receptor set was obtained from a man aged 35 to 55 who had recovered from COVID-19. CDR3s include the opening cysteine and the closing phenylalanine or tryptophan. A D gene is named only where the DNA matches it firmly. Clone size is not always given. Where it is, it says once, few, many or a class for expanded clones.

TRBD1 TRBJ1-2 TRBV7-9 NA TGTGCCAGCAGCTCCACGGGACAGGCGACTAACTATGGCTACACCTTC CASSSTGQATNYGYTF
TRBD1 TRBJ2-1 TRBV7-6 NA TGTGCCAGCAGCGTAAGAACAGGGGGGAATGAGCAGTTCTTC CASSVRTGGNEQFF
NA TRBJ2-7 TRBV6-5 NA TGTGCCAGCAGGGAGGGACAGCCAAGTTTGTACGAGCAGTACTTC CASREGQPSLYEQYF
NA TRBJ1-1 TRBV4-2 NA TGTGCCAGCAGCCAAGAGGCGGGGCGACCCGCTCGACCTTTCTTT CASSQEAGRPARPFF
TRBD1 TRBJ1-2 TRBV6-5 NA TGTGCCAGCAGTTACTCGACAGGGTCCGCTGGCTACACCTTC CASSYSTGSAGYTF
NA TRBJ1-2 TRBV6-5 NA TGTGCCAGCAGGTCAGGGGAAGCGGGCTACACCTTC CASRSGEAGYTF
NA TRBJ1-5 TRBV28 few TGTGCCAGCAGTTTAGGGGCCTTAAGCAATCAGCCCCAGCATTTT CASSLGALSNQPQHF
NA TRBJ1-4 TRBV13 NA TGTGCCAGCAGCTTATCCCGACTAGATGAAAAACTGTTTTTT CASSLSRLDEKLFF
NA TRBJ1-3 TRBV6-1 NA TGTGCCAGCAGTGAAGCAGGAGGGACTGGAAACACCATATATTTT CASSEAGGTGNTIYF
TRBD1 TRBJ1-2 TRBV10-3 NA TGTGCCATCAGCCCAAACTCGGGACAGACTAACTATGGCTACACCTTC CAISPNSGQTNYGYTF